The 30 T cell receptor beta chains presented below share a single source sample, sequenced in a study of cytomegalovirus exposure and HLA in healthy donors. The PCR made use of 60 Vbeta and 13 Jbeta primers. The data were produced by immunoSEQ multiplex PCR, yet TCRdb's version contains in-frame clones alone and is incomplete. The sample has about 100,000 clones, about 80% seen once. The sequenced material came from PBMCs. The receptors come from a man in his fifties in good health and CMV-seropositive.

This clone has just a few counts. This chain connects TRBV5-1 to TRBJ2-5; no clear D gene. The CDR3 is 14 amino acids. Trimming pared 4 bases from V and 0 bases from J, leaving 10 bases between. Germline values: CDR1 SGHRS, CDR2 YFSETQ. CDR3 protein: CASSQYTNQETQYF. CDR3 nucleotides: TGCGCCAGCAGCCAATATACAAACCAAGAGACCCAGTACTTC.

The rearrangement joins TRBV5-1 to TRBJ2-1; a weak D match, TRBD2 (5 bases). The CDR3 is 16 residues long. Trimming left V 4 bases short and J 3 bases short, with 17 bases between. Germline values: CDR1 SGHRS, CDR2 YFSETQ. The CDR3 spells CASSEGPSDFYNEQFF. CDR3 DNA sequence: TGCGCCAGCAGCGAGGGTCCATCTGACTTCTACAATGAGCAGTTCTTC.

The chain employs TRBV15 and TRBJ2-1; 13 bases are a match to TRBD2. V trimming: 3 bases; J trimming: 9 bases; junction bases outside the gene matches: 5. Germline V gene sequence: CDR1 LNHNV, CDR2 YYDKDF (reference sequence). The CDR3 sequence is 15 residues long. This CDR3 reads CATSRRLAGGSEQFF. The CDR3 nucleotides are TGTGCCACCAGCAGGAGACTAGCGGGGGGAAGTGAGCAGTTCTTC.

The J gene is TRBJ2-3, the V gene TRBV11-3; TRBD2 aligns across 15 bases. This CDR3 is built from 19 residues. CDR1 is SGHNT, CDR2 YENEEA, per germline. Trimming at V came to 5 bases and at J to 3 bases, leaving 12 bases not matched to a gene. The CDR3 region is CASSPGGLAGGLFTDTQYF. CDR3 bases: TGTGCCAGCAGCCCCGGGGGACTAGCGGGGGGCCTGTTTACAGATACGCAGTATTTT.

This rearrangement joins TRBV7-8 to TRBJ1-6; perhaps TRBD1 as D (5 bases). The CDR3 is 16 residues long. In germline, CDR1 is SGHVS, CDR2 FQNEAQ. Trimming shortened V by 4 bases and J by 0 bases, and 10 bases separated the two germline ends. In DNA form, the CDR3 reads TGTGCCAGCAGCTCACACAGGAGCTCCTATAATTCACCCCTCCACTTT. It is translated as CASSSHRSSYNSPLHF.

The rearrangement links TRBV2 to TRBJ1-1, with D unresolved. The CDR3 extends over 14 amino acids. V shed 4 bases and J shed 0 bases, with 9 bases lying between them. From germline, CDR1 is SNHLY and CDR2 FYNNEI. The CDR3, as DNA: TGTGCCAGCAGTGTAAGAGGGTTGAACACTGAAGCTTTCTTT. Translating gives CASSVRGLNTEAFF.

As concerns this clone: One junction end does not reproduce the germline sequence, and a read error may be involved. This sequence joins TRBV7-3 and TRBJ2-5; TRBD1 aligns across 7 bases. Looked up from germline, CDR1 is SGHTA and CDR2 is FQGTGA. The length of the CDR3 is 14 residues. As DNA, the CDR3 is TGTGCCAGCAGCCTAACAGGGGCCTCAGAGGCCCAGTACTTC. It codes for CASSLTGASEAQYF.

The chain recombines TRBV14 with TRBJ1-1, with D unresolved. The CDR3 is made up of 14 amino acids. The germline V gene encodes CDR1 SGHDN and CDR2 FVKESK. Trimming removed 3 bases at V and 5 bases at J, with 13 bases between. CDR3 residues: CASSQSALGTEAFF. The DNA for the CDR3 is TGTGCCAGCAGCCAGAGCGCCCTTGGGACTGAAGCTTTCTTT. Together with reference TRBV14 and TRBJ1-1, the CDR3 gives the full variable domain: EAGVTQFPSHSVIEKGQTVTLRCDPISGHDNLYWYRRVMGKEIKFLLHFVKESKQDESGMPNNRFLAERTGGTYSTLKVQPAELEDSGVYFCASSQSALGTEAFFGQGTRLTVV.

This clone occurred a few times. DNA for the CDR3: TGTGCCAGCAGCTTAAGACAGGGTAGCGAGCAGTACTTC. It encodes CASSLRQGSEQYF. The rearrangement uses TRBV7-3 and TRBJ2-7; 7 bases match TRBD1. This CDR3 spans 13 amino acids. Germline V CDR1 and CDR2: SGHTA, FQGTGA. Germline trimming cut 1 base from V and 6 bases from J; bases unmatched to any gene: 3.

This rearrangement joins TRBV2 to TRBJ1-2; D is uncertain. Germline-derived CDR1 and CDR2 are SNHLY and FYNNEI. CDR3 length: 14 amino acids. Between the trimmed V and J ends, which lost 10 bases and 1 base, there was a span of 16 bases. The CDR3 DNA is TGTGCCACCAAGCAAGCACGGGGTAACTATGGCTACACCTTC. It is translated as CATKQARGNYGYTF.

The chain has TRBV5-1 and TRBJ1-2, with D maybe TRBD1 (6 bases). The CDR3 loop spans 16 amino acids. The germline CDR1 and CDR2 sequences are SGHRS and YFSETQ. V was trimmed by 1 base and J by 4 bases, leaving 17 bases between them. CDR3 in amino acids: CASSLLSGGGPYGYTF. Here the CDR3 DNA reads TGCGCCAGCAGCTTGTTAAGTGGTGGGGGCCCCTATGGCTACACCTTC.

The chain combines TRBV2 with TRBJ1-3, with 7 positions matching TRBD1. Germline V gives CDR1 SNHLY, CDR2 FYNNEI. The V gene end was trimmed by 7 bases and the J gene end by 2 bases; junction bases not matched to a gene: 5. The CDR3 length is 14 residues. CDR3 DNA: TGTGCCAGCACACGAACAGGGGCTGGAAACACCATATATTTT. This codes for CASTRTGAGNTIYF.

In regard to this clone: Other DNA sequences within the sample encode an identical CDR3. Here the CDR3 reads CASTLAGGDTQYF. DNA for the CDR3: TGTGCCAGTACCCTAGCGGGAGGAGATACGCAGTATTTT. The chain employs TRBV27 and TRBJ2-3; TRBD2 matches 11 bases. V was clipped by 9 bases and J by 5 bases; unmatched bases: 4. The CDR3 covers 13 residues. Germline CDR1 and CDR2: MNHEY and SMNVEV (reference sequence).

This clone was detected a few times. The chain carries TRBV2 and TRBJ1-1; D gene ambiguous. Germline CDR1 reads SNHLY; CDR2 reads FYNNEI. This CDR3 has 13 amino acids. Trimming cost V 6 bases and J 1 base, with 9 bases left between them. The CDR3 protein is CASRETPNTEAFF. The DNA for the CDR3 is TGTGCCAGCAGGGAAACACCGAACACTGAAGCTTTCTTT. Full variable domain (outside the CDR3, taken from reference TRBV2 and TRBJ1-1): EPEVTQTPSHQVTQMGQEVILRCVPISNHLYFYWYRQILGQKVEFLVSFYNNEISEKSEIFDDQFSVERPDGSNFTLKIRSTKLEDSAMYFCASRETPNTEAFFGQGTRLTVV.

This clone occurred once. The chain recombines TRBV7-2 with TRBJ2-2; the match to TRBD2 covers 7 bases. The length of the CDR3 is 16 residues. The germline V gene has CDR1 SGHTA and CDR2 FQGNSA. With 5 bases clipped from V and 3 bases from J, the junction kept 9 bases outside the gene matches. CDR3 protein: CASSPGGGRDTGELFF. The CDR3 DNA follows: TGTGCCAGCAGCCCGGGTGGGGGGAGGGACACCGGGGAGCTGTTTTTT.

This clone was picked up a small number of times. This rearrangement joins TRBV5-5 to TRBJ1-3, with TRBD1 matching 10 bases. Germline V gene lookup returns CDR1 SGHKS and CDR2 YYEKEE (reference sequence). This CDR3 comprises 16 residues. After removal of 3 bases from V and 2 bases from J, the junction contained 5 bases not matched to a gene. The CDR3 sequence is CASSSPGQGTGNTIYF. The CDR3 DNA follows: TGTGCCAGCAGCTCACCGGGACAGGGGACTGGAAACACCATATATTTT.

This chain uses TRBV11-1 with TRBJ2-7; D may be TRBD2 (9 bases). Germline V gives CDR1 SGHAT, CDR2 FQDESV (reference sequence). V was pared by 5 bases and J by 6 bases, with 17 bases between. The CDR3 has 14 amino acids. The CDR3 loop is CASSNLAGQVEQYF. The CDR3 DNA reads as TGTGCCAGCAGCAATCTAGCGGGACAGGTCGAGCAGTACTTC.

On this clone itself: This is likely a read error, given that the CDR3 carries no conserved phenylalanine or tryptophan at its end. V and J are TRBV2 and TRBJ2-7; D may be TRBD1 (6 bases). The CDR3 length is 15 residues. V lost 7 bases to trimming and J lost 3 bases, with 19 bases between them. CDR1 and CDR2 from the germline V gene are SNHLY and FYNNEI. The CDR3 nucleotides are TGTGCCAGCACTCCCCGGACAGAACGACTCTACGAGCAGTACCTC. This encodes CASTPRTERLYEQYL.

Only a few counts were recorded for this clone. The chain is built from TRBV7-6 and TRBJ2-3, with D possibly TRBD2 on 5 matching bases. Germline V gene lookup returns CDR1 SGHVS and CDR2 FNYEAQ. CDR3 length: 12 amino acids. The V end was cut by 4 bases, the J end by 5 bases, with 7 bases between. Here the CDR3 reads CASSSSGDTQYF. The CDR3 nucleotides read TGTGCCAGCAGCTCAAGCGGAGATACGCAGTATTTT.

V and J are TRBV6-1 and TRBJ1-1; tentatively, D is TRBD1 (6 bases). The CDR3 covers 16 residues. The ends were cut back, 2 bases at V and 0 bases at J, with 13 bases in the middle. CDR1 and CDR2 (germline): MNHNS, SASEGT. CDR3 protein: CASSELRGGLNTEAFF. The CDR3 DNA reads as TGTGCCAGCAGTGAACTTCGAGGGGGACTGAACACTGAAGCTTTCTTT.

DNA for the CDR3: TGTGCCAGCACCTGGACTAGCGGCACAGATACGCAGTATTTT. It specifies CASTWTSGTDTQYF. The chain has TRBV6-1 and TRBJ2-3; 9 nucleotides agree with TRBD2. The J segment lost 1 base and the V segment lost 7 bases, leaving 3 bases of the junction unmatched. CDR3 size: 14 residues. Germline assignment: CDR1 MNHNS and CDR2 SASEGT.

In its sample, this clone was seen once. This sequence joins TRBV5-6 and TRBJ2-5; TRBD2 matches 9 bases. Gene TRBJ2-7 matches the end of the DNA better, so the J call may be wrong. CDR1 SGHDT and CDR2 YYEEEE come from the germline V gene. The length of the CDR3 is 15 residues. CDR3 DNA sequence: TGTGCCAGCAGCTACGGTAGCGGGAGAGGGTACGAGCAGTACTTC. Amino acid sequence: CASSYGSGRGYEQYF.

The chain employs TRBV5-1 and TRBJ1-1; no definite D call. In germline, CDR1 is SGHRS, CDR2 YFSETQ. The V end lost 3 bases, the J end lost 4 bases, and 16 bases lay between the germline ends. The CDR3 spans 15 residues. The CDR3 region has the DNA TGCGCCAGCAGCTCCGACGGAGCCTCTAGCACTGAAGCTTTCTTT. Its translation is CASSSDGASSTEAFF.

The chain has TRBV5-1 and TRBJ2-1, with TRBD2 matching over 7 bases. This CDR3 has 15 amino acids. V trimming: 3 bases; J trimming: 4 bases; junction bases outside the gene matches: 7. Germline CDR1 is SGHRS and CDR2 is YFSETQ. The CDR3 sequence is CASSSRDYPYNEQFF. For the CDR3, the DNA is TGCGCCAGCAGCTCCCGGGACTATCCATACAATGAGCAGTTCTTC.

This clone has more than one count but fewer than ten. The chain carries TRBV19 and TRBJ1-3, with TRBD1 identical over 10 bases. V lost 6 bases, J lost 2 bases, and 4 bases stayed unmatched. Germline CDR1 LNHDA, CDR2 SQIVND (reference sequence). This CDR3 contains 15 residues. The CDR3 coding sequence is TGTGCCAGTAGCGGGACAGGGGCAACTGGAAACACCATATATTTT. Protein product: CASSGTGATGNTIYF.

The CDR3 nucleotides are TGTGCCAGCAGGGGGCTACCTAGCGGGGGGCAAGAGACCCAGTACTTC. Translation gives CASRGLPSGGQETQYF. The chain links TRBV6-6 to TRBJ2-5; 11 positions agree with TRBD2. V lost 6 bases, J lost 2 bases, and 8 bases stayed unmatched. The CDR3 contains 16 residues. Per the germline V gene, CDR1 is MNHNY and CDR2 is SVGAGI (reference sequence).

The chain has TRBV9 and TRBJ1-2; no firm D call. V lost 0 bases, J lost 6 bases, and 21 bases lay in between. Germline V gene data show CDR1 as SGDLS and CDR2 as YYNGEE. This CDR3 has 17 amino acids. CDR3 loop: CASSVEGSFPGTDGYTF. In nucleotides, the CDR3 is TGTGCCAGCAGCGTAGAAGGGTCCTTTCCGGGAACGGATGGCTACACCTTC.

This clone has only a few counts. CDR3 in amino acids: CASSQREGKVGELFF. CDR3 in DNA: TGCGCCAGCAGTCAAAGAGAGGGAAAGGTCGGGGAGCTGTTTTTT. This chain uses TRBV23-1 with TRBJ2-2, with D possibly being TRBD2 (5 bases). TRBV23-1 is annotated as an ORF whose role is uncertain. This CDR3 is built from 15 residues. V was cut by 2 bases and J by 7 bases, with 14 bases left in between.

This clone was observed a few times. The chain employs TRBV2 and TRBJ1-2, with 7 bases aligning to TRBD1. CDR3 length: 13 residues. Germline V CDR1 and CDR2: SNHLY, FYNNEI. V gave up 6 bases and J gave up 4 bases; unmatched junction bases: 5. Here the CDR3 reads CASSGNRGYGYTF. CDR3 in DNA: TGTGCCAGCAGCGGAAACAGGGGCTATGGCTACACCTTC.

The chain uses TRBV19 and TRBJ2-5; maybe TRBD1 (5 bases). The V end was cut by 7 bases, the J end by 4 bases, with 16 bases between. CDR3 length equals 14 residues. The germline gives CDR1 LNHDA, CDR2 SQIVND (reference sequence). The CDR3, as DNA: TGTGCCAGTAACCCACAGGCCTCGGGAGAGACCCAGTACTTC. Translation gives CASNPQASGETQYF.